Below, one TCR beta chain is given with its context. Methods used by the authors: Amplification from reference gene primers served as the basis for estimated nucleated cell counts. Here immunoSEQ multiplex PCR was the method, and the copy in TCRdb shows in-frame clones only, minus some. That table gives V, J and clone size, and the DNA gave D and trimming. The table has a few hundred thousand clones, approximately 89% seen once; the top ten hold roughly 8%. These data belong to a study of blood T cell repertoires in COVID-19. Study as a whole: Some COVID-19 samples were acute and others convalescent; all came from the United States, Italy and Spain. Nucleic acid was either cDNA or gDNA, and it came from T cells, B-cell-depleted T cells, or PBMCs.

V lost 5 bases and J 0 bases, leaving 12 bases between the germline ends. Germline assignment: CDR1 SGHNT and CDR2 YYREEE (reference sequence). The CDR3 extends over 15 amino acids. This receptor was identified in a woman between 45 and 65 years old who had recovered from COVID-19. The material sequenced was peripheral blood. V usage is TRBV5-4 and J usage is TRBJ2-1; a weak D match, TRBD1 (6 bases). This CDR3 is CASRPLDSSYNEQFF. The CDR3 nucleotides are TGTGCCAGCAGACCTTTGGACAGCTCCTACAATGAGCAGTTCTTC.